The text below deals with one T cell receptor (beta chain). Its antigen is not known. These data originate in a study of T cell responses to AZD1222 COVID-19 vaccine. At the level of the study: Researchers grouped second doses given at about 4 or about 12 weeks into one pool. The study, taken as a whole, reports: Donors skewed white British and female; clonal diversity was possibly underestimated.

The data were produced by immunoSEQ multiplex PCR, yet TCRdb's version contains in-frame clones alone and is incomplete. The table shows 75,000 to 100,000 clones, with about 92% occurring only once. The germline V gene has CDR1 LGHNA and CDR2 YSLEER. The CDR3 is 13 amino acids. V lost 3 bases to trimming and J lost 8 bases, with 11 bases between them. The sequence derives from an adult in good health. Sequenced material: peripheral blood, taken on day 0 of AZD1222 vaccination. V usage is TRBV4-3 and J usage is TRBJ2-1, with D possibly being TRBD1 (5 bases). CDR3 sequence (DNA): TGCGCCAGCAGCCATGCCCAGGGCGATGAGCAGTTCTTC. Its translation is CASSHAQGDEQFF.